The T cell receptor (beta chain) described here comes from a study of OX40 agonist ivuxolimab in advanced cancers. At the level of the study: Recorded diagnoses for dose-escalation patients were hepatocellular carcinoma, melanoma, renal cell or head and neck cancer. Patients were roughly 87% male with ages roughly 20 to 80, mean 60.

Repertoires were generated with immunoSEQ multiplex PCR, while TCRdb's copy carries only in-frame clones and drops some. Of approximately 70,000 clones listed, roughly 88% are singletons. Notes on the study in general: Also present in some nonresponders was a low level of normalized T-cell clonal expansion.

Note on this clone: Its antigen is not known.

Trimming took off 0 bases at V and 2 bases at J, with 8 bases between the two ends. CDR3 size: 14 residues. Germline-derived CDR1 and CDR2 are SGHRS and YFSETQ. The rearrangement joins TRBV5-1 to TRBJ1-2; D gene uncertain. The sequencing used CD4+ or CD8+ T cells sorted from blood, collected in a trial of the OX40 agonist ivuxolimab. The TCR comes from an adult with an advanced solid tumor such as melanoma, head and neck, liver or kidney cancer. The CDR3: CASSLDPGNYGYTF. DNA of the CDR3: TGCGCCAGCAGCTTGGACCCCGGGAACTATGGCTACACCTTC.